The following is a T cell receptor (beta chain) sequence with its context. Its cognate antigen is unknown. Other nucleotide sequences in the sample specify the same CDR3. Generated by immunoSEQ multiplex PCR, the TCRdb table keeps only in-frame clones and is missing some. The sample yields about 710,000 clones, around 77% seen once. These data come from a study of shared clonotypes between healthy human individuals. V shed 0 bases and J shed 2 bases, with 6 bases lying between them. This CDR3 contains 14 residues. The germline V gene has CDR1 SGHRS and CDR2 YFSETQ. General study points: In this cohort, only blood was sampled, and tissue repertoires likely differ. Estimated richness was generally greater in naive than memory subsets.

This sequence originates from a woman under 40 in good health. What was sequenced was memory CD4+ T cells sorted from blood. The subset was: CD45RA-negative fraction. The chain links TRBV5-1 to TRBJ1-5, with unresolved D. The DNA of the CDR3 is TGCGCCAGCAGCTTGGGGGGTGGCAATCAGCCCCAGCATTTT. The encoded protein is CASSLGGGNQPQHF.